These 5 T cell receptor beta chains were sequenced from one sample in a study of blood T cell repertoires in COVID-19. Produced via immunoSEQ multiplex PCR; TCRdb's table is partial and in-frame only. Counted here are approximately 360,000 clones, roughly 80% occurring once; the ten biggest clones make up around 5%. Sequencing used PBMCs or T cells enriched from blood (not recorded which). These receptors originate from a woman between 45 and 60 years old who had recovered from COVID-19.

CDR3 sequence reads: CASSFLGTGVSTDTQYF. The CDR3 bases are TGTGCCAGCAGCTTTCTGGGCACAGGGGTTAGCACAGATACGCAGTATTTT. The V and J genes are TRBV11-2 and TRBJ2-3; TRBD1 aligns across 7 bases. From germline, CDR1 is SGHAT and CDR2 FQNNGV. CDR3 size: 17 residues. J lost 0 bases, V lost 3 bases, and 9 bases had no gene match.

A remark on this clone: In the same sample, other DNA sequences code for this CDR3. This rearrangement joins TRBV4-3 to TRBJ1-2; maybe TRBD1 (6 bases). The CDR3 runs to 15 residues. V was pared by 0 bases and J by 0 bases, with 8 bases between. Germline CDR1 and CDR2: LGHNA and YSLEER. The CDR3 loop reads CASSQETGANYGYTF. In DNA, the CDR3 is TGCGCCAGCAGCCAAGAGACAGGAGCTAACTATGGCTACACCTTC.

This clone was counted once. The gene calls are TRBV2 and TRBJ1-1; D unresolved. Trimming took 8 bases from V and 2 from J, leaving 15 bases between them. Germline V gene data show CDR1 as SNHLY and CDR2 as FYNNEI. CDR3 length equals 14 residues. The CDR3 spells CASAAVLVNTEAFF. In DNA form, the CDR3 reads TGTGCCAGCGCTGCGGTCCTGGTAAACACTGAAGCTTTCTTT.

This clone was seen a single time. The chain employs TRBV6-5 and TRBJ1-6; D possibly corresponds to TRBD1 (6 bases). The CDR3 spans 14 residues. The V gene's germline CDR1 is MNHEY and CDR2 SVGAGI. Between the trimmed V and J ends, which lost 6 bases and 5 bases, there was a span of 11 bases. The CDR3 loop reads CASRIGQNNSPLHF. The DNA of the CDR3 is TGTGCCAGCAGGATAGGACAGAATAATTCACCCCTCCACTTT.

The chain joins TRBV18 to TRBJ1-4; D is uncertain. From germline, CDR1 is KGHSH and CDR2 LQKENI. Between the trimmed V and J ends, which lost 6 bases and 3 bases, there was a span of 14 bases. This CDR3 spans 15 amino acids. The CDR3 coding sequence is TGTGCCAGCTCCCAACGGCGGGCAGCTAATGAAAAACTGTTTTTT. It codes for CASSQRRAANEKLFF.